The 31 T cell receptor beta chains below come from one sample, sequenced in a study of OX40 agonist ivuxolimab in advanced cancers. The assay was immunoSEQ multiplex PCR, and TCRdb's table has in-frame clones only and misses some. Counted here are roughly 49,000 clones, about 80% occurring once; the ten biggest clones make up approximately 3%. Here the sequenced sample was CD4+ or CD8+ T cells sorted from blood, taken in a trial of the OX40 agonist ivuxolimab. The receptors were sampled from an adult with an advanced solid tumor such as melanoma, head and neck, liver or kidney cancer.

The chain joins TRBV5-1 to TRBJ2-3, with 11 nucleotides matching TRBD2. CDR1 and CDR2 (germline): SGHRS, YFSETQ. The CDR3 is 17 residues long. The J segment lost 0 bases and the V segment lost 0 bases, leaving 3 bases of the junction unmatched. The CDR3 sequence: CASSLVTSGASTDTQYF. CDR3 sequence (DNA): TGCGCCAGCAGCTTGGTGACTAGCGGGGCTAGCACAGATACGCAGTATTTT.

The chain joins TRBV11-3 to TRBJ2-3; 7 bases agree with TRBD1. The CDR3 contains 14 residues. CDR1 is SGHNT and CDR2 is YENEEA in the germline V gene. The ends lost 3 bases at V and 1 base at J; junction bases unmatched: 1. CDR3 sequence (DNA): TGTGCCAGCAGCTTGGGACAGCGCACAGATACGCAGTATTTT. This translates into CASSLGQRTDTQYF.

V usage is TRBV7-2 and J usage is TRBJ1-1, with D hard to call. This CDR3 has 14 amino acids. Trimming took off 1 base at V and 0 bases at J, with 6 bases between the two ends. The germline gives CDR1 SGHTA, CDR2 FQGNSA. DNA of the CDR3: TGTGCCAGCAGCTTAGGCCAGATGAACACTGAAGCTTTCTTT. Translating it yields CASSLGQMNTEAFF.

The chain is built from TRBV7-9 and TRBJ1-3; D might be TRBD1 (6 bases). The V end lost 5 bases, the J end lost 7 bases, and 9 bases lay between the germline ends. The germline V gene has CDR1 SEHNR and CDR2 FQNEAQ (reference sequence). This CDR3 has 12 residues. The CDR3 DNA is TGTGCCAGCAGCGTGGACAGCAACACCATATATTTT. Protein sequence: CASSVDSNTIYF.

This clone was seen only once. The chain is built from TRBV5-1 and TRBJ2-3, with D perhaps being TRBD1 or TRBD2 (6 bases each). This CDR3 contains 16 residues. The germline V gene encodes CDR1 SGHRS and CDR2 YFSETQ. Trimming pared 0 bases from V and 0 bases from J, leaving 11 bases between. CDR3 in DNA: TGCGCCAGCAGCTTGGTGGGGGGCATTAGCACAGATACGCAGTATTTT. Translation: CASSLVGGISTDTQYF.

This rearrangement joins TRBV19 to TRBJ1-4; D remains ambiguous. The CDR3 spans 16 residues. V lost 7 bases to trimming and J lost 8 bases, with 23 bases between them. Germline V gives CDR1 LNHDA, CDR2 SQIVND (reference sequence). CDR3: CASTPLGNLGTEKLFF. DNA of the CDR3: TGTGCCAGTACCCCATTGGGTAATTTAGGTACCGAAAAACTGTTTTTT. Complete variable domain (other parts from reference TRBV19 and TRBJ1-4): DGGITQSPKYLFRKEGQNVTLSCEQNLNHDAMYWYRQDPGQGLRLIYYSQIVNDFQKGDIAEGYSVSREKKESFPLTVTSAQKNPTAFYLCASTPLGNLGTEKLFFGSGTQLSVL.

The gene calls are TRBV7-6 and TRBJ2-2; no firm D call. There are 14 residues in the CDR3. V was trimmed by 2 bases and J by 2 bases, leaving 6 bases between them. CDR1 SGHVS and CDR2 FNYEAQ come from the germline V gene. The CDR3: CASSLQVNTGELFF. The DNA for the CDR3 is TGTGCCAGCAGCTTACAGGTCAACACCGGGGAGCTGTTTTTT.

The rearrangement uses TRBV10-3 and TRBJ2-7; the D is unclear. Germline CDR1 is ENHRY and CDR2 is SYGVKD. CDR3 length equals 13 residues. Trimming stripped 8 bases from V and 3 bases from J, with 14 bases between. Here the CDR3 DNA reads TGTGCCATCCTGGCAGGTACGGACTACGAGCAGTACTTC. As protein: CAILAGTDYEQYF.

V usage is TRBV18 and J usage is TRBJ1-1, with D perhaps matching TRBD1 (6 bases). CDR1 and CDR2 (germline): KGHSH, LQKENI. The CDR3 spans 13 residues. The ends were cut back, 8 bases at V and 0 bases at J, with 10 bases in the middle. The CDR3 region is CASTDSMNTEAFF. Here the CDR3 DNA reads TGTGCCAGCACGGACAGTATGAACACTGAAGCTTTCTTT.

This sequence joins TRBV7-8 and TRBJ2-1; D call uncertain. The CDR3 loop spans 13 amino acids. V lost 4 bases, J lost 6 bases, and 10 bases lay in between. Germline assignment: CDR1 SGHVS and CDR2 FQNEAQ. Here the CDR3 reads CASSSGRGNEQFF. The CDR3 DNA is TGTGCCAGCAGCTCGGGCCGCGGCAATGAGCAGTTCTTC.

The CDR3 DNA sequence: TGTGCCAGCAACGGGGGGCCCTACGAGCAGTACTTC. It codes for CASNGGPYEQYF. The J gene is TRBJ2-7, the V gene TRBV2; tentative D call: TRBD2 (7 bases). The CDR3 contains 12 residues. V was trimmed by 7 bases and J by 2 bases, leaving 9 bases between them. Germline loops: CDR1 SNHLY, CDR2 FYNNEI.

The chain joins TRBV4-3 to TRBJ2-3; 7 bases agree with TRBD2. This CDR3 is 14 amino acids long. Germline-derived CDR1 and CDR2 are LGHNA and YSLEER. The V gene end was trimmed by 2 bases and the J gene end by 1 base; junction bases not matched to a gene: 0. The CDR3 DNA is TGCGCCAGCAGCCAAAGCGGGGGCACAGATACGCAGTATTTT. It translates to CASSQSGGTDTQYF.

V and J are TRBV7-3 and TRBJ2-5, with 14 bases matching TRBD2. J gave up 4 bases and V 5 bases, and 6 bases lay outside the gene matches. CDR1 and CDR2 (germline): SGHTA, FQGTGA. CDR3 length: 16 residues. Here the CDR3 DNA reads TGTGCCAGCAGCAAGACTAGCGGGGGGGCAGGAGAGACCCAGTACTTC. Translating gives CASSKTSGGAGETQYF.

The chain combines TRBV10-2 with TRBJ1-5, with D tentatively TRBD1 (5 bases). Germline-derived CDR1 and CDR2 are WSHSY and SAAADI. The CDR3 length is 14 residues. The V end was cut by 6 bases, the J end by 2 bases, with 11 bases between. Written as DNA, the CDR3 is TGCGCCAGCAGCCACGGGGGAGGCAATCAGCCCCAGCATTTT. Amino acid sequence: CASSHGGGNQPQHF.

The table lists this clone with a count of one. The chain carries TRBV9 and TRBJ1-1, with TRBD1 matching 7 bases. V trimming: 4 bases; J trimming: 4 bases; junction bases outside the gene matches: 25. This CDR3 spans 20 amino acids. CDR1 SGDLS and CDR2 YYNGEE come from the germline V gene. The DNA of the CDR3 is TGTGCCAGCAGCCCCCAGACTCCGGGACAGAGGACCCGTAGGAGCACTGAAGCTTTCTTT. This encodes CASSPQTPGQRTRRSTEAFF.

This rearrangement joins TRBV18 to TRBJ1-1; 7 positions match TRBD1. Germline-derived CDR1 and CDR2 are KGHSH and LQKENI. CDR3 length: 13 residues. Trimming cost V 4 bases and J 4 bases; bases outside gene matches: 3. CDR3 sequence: CASSRYRGTEAFF. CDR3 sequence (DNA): TGTGCCAGCTCACGATACAGGGGCACTGAAGCTTTCTTT.

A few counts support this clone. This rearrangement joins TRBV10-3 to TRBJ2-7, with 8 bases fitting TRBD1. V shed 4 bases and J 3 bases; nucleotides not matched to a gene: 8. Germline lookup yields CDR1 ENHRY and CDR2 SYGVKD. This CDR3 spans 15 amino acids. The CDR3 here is CAISGGQGAIYEQYF. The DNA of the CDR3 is TGTGCCATCAGTGGAGGGCAGGGGGCCATCTACGAGCAGTACTTC.

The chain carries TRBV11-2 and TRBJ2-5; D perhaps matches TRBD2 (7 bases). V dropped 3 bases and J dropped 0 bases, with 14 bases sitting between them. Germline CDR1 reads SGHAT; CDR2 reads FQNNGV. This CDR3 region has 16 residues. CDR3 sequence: CASSLGGRRYQETQYF. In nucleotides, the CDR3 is TGTGCCAGCAGCTTGGGGGGGCGTCGGTACCAAGAGACCCAGTACTTC.

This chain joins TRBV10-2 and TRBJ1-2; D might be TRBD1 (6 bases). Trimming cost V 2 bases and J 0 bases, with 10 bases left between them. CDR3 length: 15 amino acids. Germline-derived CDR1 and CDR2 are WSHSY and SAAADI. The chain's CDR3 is CASSEKTGSNYGYTF. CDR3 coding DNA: TGCGCCAGCAGTGAGAAGACAGGCTCTAACTATGGCTACACCTTC.

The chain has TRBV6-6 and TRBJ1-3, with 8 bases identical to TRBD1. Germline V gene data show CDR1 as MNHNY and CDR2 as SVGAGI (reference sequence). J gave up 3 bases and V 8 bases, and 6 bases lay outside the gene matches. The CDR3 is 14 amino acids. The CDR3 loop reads CASVLGTGGNTIYF. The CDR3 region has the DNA TGTGCCAGCGTATTGGGGACAGGTGGAAACACCATATATTTT.

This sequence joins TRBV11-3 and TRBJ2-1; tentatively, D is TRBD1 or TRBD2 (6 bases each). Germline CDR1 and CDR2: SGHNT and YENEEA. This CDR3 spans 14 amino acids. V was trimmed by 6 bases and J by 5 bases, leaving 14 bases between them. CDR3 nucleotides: TGTGCCAGCAGACAGGGAGGCGGGAACAATGAGCAGTTCTTC. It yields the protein CASRQGGGNNEQFF.

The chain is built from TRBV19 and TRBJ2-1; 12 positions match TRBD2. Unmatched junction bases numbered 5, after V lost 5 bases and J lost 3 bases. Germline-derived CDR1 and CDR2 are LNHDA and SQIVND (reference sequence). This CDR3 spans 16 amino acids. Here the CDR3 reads CASSPRLAGVYNEQFF. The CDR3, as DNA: TGTGCCAGTAGTCCTCGACTAGCGGGGGTCTACAATGAGCAGTTCTTC. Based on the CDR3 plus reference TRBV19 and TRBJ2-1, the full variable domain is DGGITQSPKYLFRKEGQNVTLSCEQNLNHDAMYWYRQDPGQGLRLIYYSQIVNDFQKGDIAEGYSVSREKKESFPLTVTSAQKNPTAFYLCASSPRLAGVYNEQFFGPGTRLTVL.

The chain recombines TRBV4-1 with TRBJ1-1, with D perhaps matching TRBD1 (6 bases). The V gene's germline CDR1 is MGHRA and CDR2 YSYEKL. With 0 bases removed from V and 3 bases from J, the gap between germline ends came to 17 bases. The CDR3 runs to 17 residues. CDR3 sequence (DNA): TGCGCCAGCAGCCAAGACCCGACTCTCGACAGGTACACTGAAGCTTTCTTT. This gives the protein CASSQDPTLDRYTEAFF.

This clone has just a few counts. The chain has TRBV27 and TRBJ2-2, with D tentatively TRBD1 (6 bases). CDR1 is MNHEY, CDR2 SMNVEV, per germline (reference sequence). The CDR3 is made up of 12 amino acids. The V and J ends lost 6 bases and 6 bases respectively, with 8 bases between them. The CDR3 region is CASSTGPGELFF. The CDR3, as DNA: TGTGCCAGCAGCACAGGGCCCGGGGAGCTGTTTTTT.

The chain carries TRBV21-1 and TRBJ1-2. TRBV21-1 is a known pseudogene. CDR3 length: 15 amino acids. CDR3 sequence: CASSKVIRLNYGYTF. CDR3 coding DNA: TGTGCCAGCAGCAAAGTTATCCGCCTGAACTATGGCTACACCTTC.

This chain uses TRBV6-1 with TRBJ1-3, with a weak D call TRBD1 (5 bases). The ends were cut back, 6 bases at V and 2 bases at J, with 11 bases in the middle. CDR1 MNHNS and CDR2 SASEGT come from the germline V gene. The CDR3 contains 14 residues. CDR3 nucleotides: TGTGCCAGCAGGGGACCCGGGGCTGGAAACACCATATATTTT. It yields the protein CASRGPGAGNTIYF.

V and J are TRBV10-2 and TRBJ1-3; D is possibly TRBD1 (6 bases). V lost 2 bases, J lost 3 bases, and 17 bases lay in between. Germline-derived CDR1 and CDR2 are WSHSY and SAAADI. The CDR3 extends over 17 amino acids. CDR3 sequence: CASSEAPGHRGGNTIYF. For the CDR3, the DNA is TGCGCCAGCAGTGAGGCGCCGGGACACCGGGGTGGAAACACCATATATTTT.

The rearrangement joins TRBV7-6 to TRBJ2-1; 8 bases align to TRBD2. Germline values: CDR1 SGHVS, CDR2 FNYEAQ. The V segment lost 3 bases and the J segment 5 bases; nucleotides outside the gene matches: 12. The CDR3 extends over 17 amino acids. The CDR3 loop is CASSFQTGGGMNNEQFF. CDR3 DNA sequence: TGTGCCAGCAGCTTCCAGACCGGGGGGGGAATGAACAATGAGCAGTTCTTC.

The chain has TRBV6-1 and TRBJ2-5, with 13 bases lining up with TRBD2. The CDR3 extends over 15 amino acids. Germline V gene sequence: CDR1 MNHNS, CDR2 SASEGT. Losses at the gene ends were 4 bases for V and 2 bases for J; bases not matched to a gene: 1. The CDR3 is CASSVLAGGQETQYF. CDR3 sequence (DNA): TGTGCCAGCAGTGTACTAGCGGGGGGGCAAGAGACCCAGTACTTC.

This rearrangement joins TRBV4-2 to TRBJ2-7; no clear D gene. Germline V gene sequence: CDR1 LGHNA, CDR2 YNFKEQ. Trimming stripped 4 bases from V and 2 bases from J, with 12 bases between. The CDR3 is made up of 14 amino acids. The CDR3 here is CASSLADTAYEQYF. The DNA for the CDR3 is TGTGCCAGCAGCCTTGCCGATACGGCCTACGAGCAGTACTTC.

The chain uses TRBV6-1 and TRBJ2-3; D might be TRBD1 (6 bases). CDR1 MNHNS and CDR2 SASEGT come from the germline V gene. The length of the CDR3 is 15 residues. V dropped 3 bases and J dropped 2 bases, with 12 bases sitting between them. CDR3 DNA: TGTGCCAGCAGTGATCTAGGGGGATTCACAGATACGCAGTATTTT. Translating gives CASSDLGGFTDTQYF.